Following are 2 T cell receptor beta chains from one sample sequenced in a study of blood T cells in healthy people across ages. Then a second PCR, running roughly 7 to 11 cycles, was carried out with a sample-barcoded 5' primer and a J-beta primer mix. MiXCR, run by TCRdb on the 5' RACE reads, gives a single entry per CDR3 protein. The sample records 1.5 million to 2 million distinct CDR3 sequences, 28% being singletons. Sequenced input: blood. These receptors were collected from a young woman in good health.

The CDR3 protein is CASTEGVLAGGQVLNEQFF. The CDR3, as DNA: TGTGCCAGCACCGAAGGGGTGCTAGCGGGTGGCCAGGTTCTCAATGAGCAGTTCTTC. The chain joins TRBV2 to TRBJ2-1; 8 nucleotides agree with TRBD2. Germline CDR1 is SNHLY and CDR2 is FYNNEI. Trimming took 7 bases from V and 6 from J; bases not matched to a gene: 23. The CDR3 runs to 19 residues.

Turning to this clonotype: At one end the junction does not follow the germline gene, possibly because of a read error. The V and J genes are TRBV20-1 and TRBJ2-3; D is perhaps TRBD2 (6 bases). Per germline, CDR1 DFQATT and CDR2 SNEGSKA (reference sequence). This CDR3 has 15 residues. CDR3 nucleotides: TGCAGTGCTAGGCGGGAAACTTGGGGCACAGATACGCGGTATTTT. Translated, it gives CSARRETWGTDTRYF.